This T cell receptor (beta chain) was retrieved from a study of blood T cell repertoires in COVID-19. The V gene end was trimmed by 3 bases and the J gene end by 0 bases; junction bases not matched to a gene: 15. The CDR3 sequence is 20 residues long. Germline values: CDR1 SGDLS, CDR2 YYNGEE. This table comes from immunoSEQ multiplex PCR, and its TCRdb copy is limited to in-frame clones, with some not included. The sample has roughly 340,000 clones; roughly 90% are singletons. This receptor was taken from a woman between 25 and 40 years old with COVID-19, enrolled during active disease. Sequenced sample: peripheral blood. J is TRBJ2-1 and V is TRBV9; 10 nucleotides line up with TRBD2. The CDR3 region has the DNA TGTGCCAGCAGCGACAGGGGAGCGGGAGGGCTCCTTAGCTCCTACAATGAGCAGTTCTTC. Its protein product is CASSDRGAGGLLSSYNEQFF.